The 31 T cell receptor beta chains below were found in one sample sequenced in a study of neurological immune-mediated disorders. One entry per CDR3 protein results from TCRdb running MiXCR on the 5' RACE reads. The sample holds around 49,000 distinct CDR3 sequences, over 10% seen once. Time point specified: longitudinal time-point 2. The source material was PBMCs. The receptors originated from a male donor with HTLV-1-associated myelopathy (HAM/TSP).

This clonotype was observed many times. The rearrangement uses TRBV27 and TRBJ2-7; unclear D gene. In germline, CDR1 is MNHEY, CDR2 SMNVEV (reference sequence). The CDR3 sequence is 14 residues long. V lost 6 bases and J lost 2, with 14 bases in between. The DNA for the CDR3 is TGTGCCAGCAGAGGGTACCGCGGCACCTACGAGCAGTACTTC. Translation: CASRGYRGTYEQYF.

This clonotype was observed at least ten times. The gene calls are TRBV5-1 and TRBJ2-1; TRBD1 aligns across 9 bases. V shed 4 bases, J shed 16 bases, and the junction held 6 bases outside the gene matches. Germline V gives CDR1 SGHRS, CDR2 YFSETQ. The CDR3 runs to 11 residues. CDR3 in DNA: TGCGCCAGCAGCCTTGGACAGGGGAGATTCTTC. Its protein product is CASSLGQGRFF.

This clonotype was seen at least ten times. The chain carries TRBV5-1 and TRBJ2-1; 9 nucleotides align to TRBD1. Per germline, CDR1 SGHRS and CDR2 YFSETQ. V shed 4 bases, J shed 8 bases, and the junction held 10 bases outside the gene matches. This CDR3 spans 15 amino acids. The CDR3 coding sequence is TGCGCCAGCAGCCCAGGGGTGGACAGGGGCGATGAGCAGTTCTTC. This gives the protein CASSPGVDRGDEQFF.

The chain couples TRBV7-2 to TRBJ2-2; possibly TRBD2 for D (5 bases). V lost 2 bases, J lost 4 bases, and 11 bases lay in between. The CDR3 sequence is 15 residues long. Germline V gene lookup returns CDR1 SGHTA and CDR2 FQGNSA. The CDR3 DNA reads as TGTGCCAGCAGCTTATTTCGGGGTTGCACCGGGGAGCTGTTTTTT. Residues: CASSLFRGCTGELFF.

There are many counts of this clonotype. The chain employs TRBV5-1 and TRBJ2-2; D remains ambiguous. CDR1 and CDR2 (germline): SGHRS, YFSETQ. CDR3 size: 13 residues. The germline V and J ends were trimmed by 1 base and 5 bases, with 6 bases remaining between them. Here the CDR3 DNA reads TGCGCCAGCAGCTTGTTAGTAACCGGGGAGCTGTTTTTT. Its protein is CASSLLVTGELFF. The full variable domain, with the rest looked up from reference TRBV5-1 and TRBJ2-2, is KAGVTQTPRYLIKTRGQQVTLSCSPISGHRSVSWYQQTPGQGLQFLFEYFSETQRNKGNFPGRFSGRQFSNSRSEMNVSTLELGDSALYLCASSLLVTGELFFGEGSRLTVL.

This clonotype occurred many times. DNA of the CDR3: TGTGCCAGCAGCTTAATGGGATCTGGGGGGGGAAGGGCCAACGTCCTGACTTTC. It codes for CASSLMGSGGGRANVLTF. V and J are TRBV7-2 and TRBJ2-6; 7 bases line up with TRBD2. The V gene's germline CDR1 is SGHTA and CDR2 FQGNSA. Losses at the gene ends were 2 bases for V and 5 bases for J; bases not matched to a gene: 12. This CDR3 has 18 residues.

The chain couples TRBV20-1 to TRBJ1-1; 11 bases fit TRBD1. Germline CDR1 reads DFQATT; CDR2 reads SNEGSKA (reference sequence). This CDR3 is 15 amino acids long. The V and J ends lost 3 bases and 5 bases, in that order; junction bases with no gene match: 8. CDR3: CSARNPGTGGTEAFF. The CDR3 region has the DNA TGCAGTGCTAGGAATCCCGGGACAGGGGGGACTGAAGCTTTCTTT.

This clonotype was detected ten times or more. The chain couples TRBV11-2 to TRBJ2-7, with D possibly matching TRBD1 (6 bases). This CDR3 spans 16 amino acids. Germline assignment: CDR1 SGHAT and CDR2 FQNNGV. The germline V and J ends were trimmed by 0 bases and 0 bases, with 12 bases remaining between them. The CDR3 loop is CASSLDRGYGSYEQYF. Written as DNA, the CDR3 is TGTGCCAGCAGCTTAGACAGGGGATATGGCTCCTACGAGCAGTACTTC.

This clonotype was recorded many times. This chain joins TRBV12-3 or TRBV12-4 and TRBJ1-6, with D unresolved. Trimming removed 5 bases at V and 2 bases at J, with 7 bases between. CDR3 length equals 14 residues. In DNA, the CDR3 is TGTGCCAGCAGTGGCGGGACCTATAATTCACCCCTCCACTTT. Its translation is CASSGGTYNSPLHF.

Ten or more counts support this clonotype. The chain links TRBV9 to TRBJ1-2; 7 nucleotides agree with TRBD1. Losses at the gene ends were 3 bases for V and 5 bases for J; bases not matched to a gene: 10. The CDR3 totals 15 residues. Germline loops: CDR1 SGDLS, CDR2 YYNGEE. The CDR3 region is CASSERDSRGYGYTF. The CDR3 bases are TGTGCCAGCAGCGAGCGGGACAGTCGAGGGTATGGCTACACCTTC.

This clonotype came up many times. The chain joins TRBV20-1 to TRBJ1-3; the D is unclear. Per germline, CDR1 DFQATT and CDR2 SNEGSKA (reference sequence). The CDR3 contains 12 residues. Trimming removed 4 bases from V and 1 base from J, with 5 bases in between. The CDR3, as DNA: TGCAGTGCTATAAAGTCTGGAAACACCATATATTTT. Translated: CSAIKSGNTIYF.

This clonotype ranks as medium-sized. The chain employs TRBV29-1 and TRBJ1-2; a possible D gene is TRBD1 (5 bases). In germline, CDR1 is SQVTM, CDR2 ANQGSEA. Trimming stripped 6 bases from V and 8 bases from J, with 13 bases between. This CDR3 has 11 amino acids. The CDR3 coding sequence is TGCAGCGTCGCCGACAGTGAGGGCTACACCTTC. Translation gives CSVADSEGYTF. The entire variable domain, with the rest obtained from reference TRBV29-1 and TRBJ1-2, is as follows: SAVISQKPSRDICQRGTSLTIQCQVDSQVTMMFWYRQQPGQSLTLIATANQGSEATYESGFVIDKFPISRPNLTFSTLTVSNMSPEDSSIYLCSVADSEGYTFGSGTRLTVV.

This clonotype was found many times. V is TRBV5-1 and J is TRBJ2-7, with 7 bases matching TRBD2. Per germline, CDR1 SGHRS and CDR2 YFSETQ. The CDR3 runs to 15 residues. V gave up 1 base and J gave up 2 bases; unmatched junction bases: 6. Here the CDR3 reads CASSLTSGETYEQYF. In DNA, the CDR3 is TGCGCCAGCAGCTTGACAAGCGGGGAAACCTACGAGCAGTACTTC.

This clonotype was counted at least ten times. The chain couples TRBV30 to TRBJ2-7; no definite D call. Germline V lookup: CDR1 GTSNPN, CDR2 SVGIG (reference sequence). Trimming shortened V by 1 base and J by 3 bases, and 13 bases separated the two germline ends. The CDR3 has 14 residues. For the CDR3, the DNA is TGTGCCTGGAGTGGGTTGGAAGGTGGCTACGAGCAGTACTTC. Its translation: CAWSGLEGGYEQYF.

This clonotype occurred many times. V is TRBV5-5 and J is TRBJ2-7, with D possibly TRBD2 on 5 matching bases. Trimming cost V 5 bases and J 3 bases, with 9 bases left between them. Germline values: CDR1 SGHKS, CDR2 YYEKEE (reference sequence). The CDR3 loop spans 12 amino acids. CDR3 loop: CASSPGVYEQYF. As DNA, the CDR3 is TGTGCCAGCAGTCCCGGGGTCTACGAGCAGTACTTC.

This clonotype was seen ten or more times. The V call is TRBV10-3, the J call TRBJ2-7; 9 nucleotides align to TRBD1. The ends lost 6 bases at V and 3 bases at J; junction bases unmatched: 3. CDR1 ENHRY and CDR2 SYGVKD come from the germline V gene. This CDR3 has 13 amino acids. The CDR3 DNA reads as TGTGCCATCAGGGGACAGGGTAGCTACGAGCAGTACTTC. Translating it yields CAIRGQGSYEQYF.

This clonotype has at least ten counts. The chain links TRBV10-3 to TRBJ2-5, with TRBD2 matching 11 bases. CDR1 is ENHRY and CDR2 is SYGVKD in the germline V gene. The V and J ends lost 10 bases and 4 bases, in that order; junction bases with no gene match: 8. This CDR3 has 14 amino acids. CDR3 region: CATLAGGLRETQYF. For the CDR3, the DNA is TGTGCCACCCTAGCGGGGGGACTAAGAGAGACCCAGTACTTC.

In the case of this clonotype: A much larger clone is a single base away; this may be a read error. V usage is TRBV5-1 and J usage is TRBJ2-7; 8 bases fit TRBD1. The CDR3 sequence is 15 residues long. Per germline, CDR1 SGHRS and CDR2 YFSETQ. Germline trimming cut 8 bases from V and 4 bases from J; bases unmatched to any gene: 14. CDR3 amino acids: CARSDGQGVRYEQYF. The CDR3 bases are TGCGCCAGAAGTGACGGACAGGGTGTACGGTACGAGCAGTACTTC.

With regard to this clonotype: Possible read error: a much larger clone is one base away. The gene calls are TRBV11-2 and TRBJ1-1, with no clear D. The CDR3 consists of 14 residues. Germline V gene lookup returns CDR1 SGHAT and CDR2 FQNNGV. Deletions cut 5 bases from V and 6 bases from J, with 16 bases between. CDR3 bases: TGTGCCAGCAGCGAAACATGGGTCGATCCTGAAGCTTTCTTT. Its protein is CASSETWVDPEAFF.

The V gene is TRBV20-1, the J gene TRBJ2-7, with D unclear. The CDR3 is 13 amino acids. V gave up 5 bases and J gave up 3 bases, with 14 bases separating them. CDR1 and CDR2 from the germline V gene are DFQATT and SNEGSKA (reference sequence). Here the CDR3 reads CSACYRALYEQYF. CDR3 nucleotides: TGCAGTGCTTGCTACAGAGCCCTCTACGAGCAGTACTTC.

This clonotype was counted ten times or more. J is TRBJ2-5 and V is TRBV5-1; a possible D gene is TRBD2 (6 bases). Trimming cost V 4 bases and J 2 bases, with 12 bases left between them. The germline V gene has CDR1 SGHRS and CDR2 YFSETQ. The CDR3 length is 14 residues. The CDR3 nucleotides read TGCGCCAGCAGCCCGTCTAGCGCTCAAGAGACCCAGTACTTC. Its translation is CASSPSSAQETQYF.

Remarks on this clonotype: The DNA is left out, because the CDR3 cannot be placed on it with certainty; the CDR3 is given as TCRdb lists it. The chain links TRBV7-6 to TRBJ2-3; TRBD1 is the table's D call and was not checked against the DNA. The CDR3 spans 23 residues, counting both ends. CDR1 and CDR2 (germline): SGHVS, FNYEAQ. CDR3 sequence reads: CDSSFYICSASPTTGDRTDTQYF.

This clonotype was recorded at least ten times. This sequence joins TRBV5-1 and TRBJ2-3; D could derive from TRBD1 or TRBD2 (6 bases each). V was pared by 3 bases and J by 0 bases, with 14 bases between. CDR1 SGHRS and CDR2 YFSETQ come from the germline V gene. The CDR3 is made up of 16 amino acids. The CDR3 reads CASSSSGAQSTDTQYF. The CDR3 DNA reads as TGCGCCAGCAGCTCATCGGGGGCACAAAGCACAGATACGCAGTATTTT.

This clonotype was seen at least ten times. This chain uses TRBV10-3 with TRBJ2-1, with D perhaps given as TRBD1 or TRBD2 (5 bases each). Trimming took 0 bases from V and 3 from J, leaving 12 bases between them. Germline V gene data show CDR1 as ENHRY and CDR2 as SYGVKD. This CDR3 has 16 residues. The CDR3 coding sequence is TGTGCCATCAGTGAGTCTGGGACGGTGGTCTACAATGAGCAGTTCTTC. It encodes CAISESGTVVYNEQFF.

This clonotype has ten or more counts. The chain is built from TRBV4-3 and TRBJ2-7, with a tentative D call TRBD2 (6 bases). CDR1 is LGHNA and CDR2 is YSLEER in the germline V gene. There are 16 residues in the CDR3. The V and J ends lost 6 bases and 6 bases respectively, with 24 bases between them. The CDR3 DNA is TGCGCCAGCAGTAGTACGATTTGGAGGGAGGTGGGCGAGCAGTACTTC. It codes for CASSSTIWREVGEQYF.

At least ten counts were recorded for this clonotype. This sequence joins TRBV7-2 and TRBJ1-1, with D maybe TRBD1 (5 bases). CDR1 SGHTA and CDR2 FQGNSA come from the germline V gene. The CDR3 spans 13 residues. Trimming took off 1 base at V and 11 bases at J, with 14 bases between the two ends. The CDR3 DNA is TGTGCCAGCAGCTTAGTCCGGGACCCGAAGGCTTTCTTT. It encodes CASSLVRDPKAFF.

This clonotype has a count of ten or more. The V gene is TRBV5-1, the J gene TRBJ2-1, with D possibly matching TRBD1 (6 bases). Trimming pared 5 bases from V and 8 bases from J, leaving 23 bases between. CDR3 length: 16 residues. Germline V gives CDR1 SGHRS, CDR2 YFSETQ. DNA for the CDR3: TGCGCCAGCAGTGGGTTGGGTACAGGGAGTCCCGATGAGCAGTTCTTC. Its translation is CASSGLGTGSPDEQFF.

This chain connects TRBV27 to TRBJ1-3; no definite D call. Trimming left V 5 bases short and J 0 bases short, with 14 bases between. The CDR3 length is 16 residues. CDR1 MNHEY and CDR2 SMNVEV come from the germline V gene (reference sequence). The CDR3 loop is CASSPDGVYSGNTIYF. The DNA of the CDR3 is TGTGCCAGCAGTCCGGACGGGGTTTACTCTGGAAACACCATATATTTT.

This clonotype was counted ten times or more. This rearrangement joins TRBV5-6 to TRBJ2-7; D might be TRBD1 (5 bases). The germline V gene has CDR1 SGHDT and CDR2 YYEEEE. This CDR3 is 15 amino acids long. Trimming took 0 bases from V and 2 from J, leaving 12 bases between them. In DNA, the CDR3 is TGTGCCAGCAGCTTGGGACAGATCTACCCCTACGAGCAGTACTTC. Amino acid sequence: CASSLGQIYPYEQYF.

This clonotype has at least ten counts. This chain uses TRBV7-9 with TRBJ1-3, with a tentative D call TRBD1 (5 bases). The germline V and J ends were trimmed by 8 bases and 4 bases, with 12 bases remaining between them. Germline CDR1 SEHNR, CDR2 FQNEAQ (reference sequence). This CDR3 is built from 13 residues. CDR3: CASAEGYGNTIYF. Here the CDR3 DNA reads TGTGCCAGCGCGGAGGGGTACGGAAACACCATATATTTT.

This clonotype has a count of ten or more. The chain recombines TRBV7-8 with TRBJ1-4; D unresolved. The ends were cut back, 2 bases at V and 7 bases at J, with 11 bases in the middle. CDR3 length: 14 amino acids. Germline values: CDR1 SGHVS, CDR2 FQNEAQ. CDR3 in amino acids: CASSLRGSGEKLFF. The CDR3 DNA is TGTGCCAGCAGCTTACGGGGAAGTGGTGAAAAACTGTTTTTT.